The 18 T cell receptor beta chains listed next were all sequenced from one sample in a study of blood T cell repertoires in COVID-19 (dated by TCRdb to about 2020). Libraries were prepared through the immunoSEQ multiplex PCR assay. TCRdb took over this immuneACCESS table, retaining in-frame rearrangements with V and J assigned. Such tables are incomplete; in checked studies, under half of the missing clones stem from an unresolved V gene, and the remainder is unexplained. For this sample the table gives some 170,000 clones, of which around 84% were detected only once. More than 1% of the sample lies in the top ten. The source material was peripheral blood. The receptor set was obtained from a middle-aged man with acute or convalescent COVID-19.

The rearrangement uses TRBV19 and TRBJ1-6; 9 nucleotides match TRBD1. The germline V gene encodes CDR1 LNHDA and CDR2 SQIVND (reference sequence). Unmatched junction bases numbered 10, after V lost 3 bases and J lost 7 bases. CDR3 size: 17 residues. CDR3 region: CASSMETSGTGNSPLHF. CDR3 nucleotides: TGTGCCAGTAGTATGGAAACTTCCGGGACAGGGAATTCACCCCTCCACTTT. The full variable domain, with the rest looked up from reference TRBV19 and TRBJ1-6, is DGGITQSPKYLFRKEGQNVTLSCEQNLNHDAMYWYRQDPGQGLRLIYYSQIVNDFQKGDIAEGYSVSREKKESFPLTVTSAQKNPTAFYLCASSMETSGTGNSPLHFGNGTRLTVT.

This chain connects TRBV5-4 to TRBJ1-2; TRBD1 is a possible D gene (5 bases). Per the germline V gene, CDR1 is SGHNT and CDR2 is YYREEE (reference sequence). The CDR3 has 13 residues. With 0 bases removed from V and 5 bases from J, the gap between germline ends came to 8 bases. In DNA, the CDR3 is TGTGCCAGCAGCTTGGGACAGATATATGGCTACACCTTC. This gives the protein CASSLGQIYGYTF.

V is TRBV9 and J is TRBJ2-5; 7 nucleotides agree with TRBD1. CDR1 and CDR2 from the germline V gene are SGDLS and YYNGEE. Trimming cost V 2 bases and J 5 bases; bases outside gene matches: 3. The CDR3 loop spans 13 amino acids. CDR3: CASSVGTAETQYF. The CDR3 region has the DNA TGTGCCAGCAGCGTCGGGACAGCTGAGACCCAGTACTTC.

This clone was picked up one time. The rearrangement joins TRBV6-5 to TRBJ2-2; 12 nucleotides agree with TRBD1. Trimming took 8 bases from V and 8 from J; bases not matched to a gene: 9. Germline assignment: CDR1 MNHEY and CDR2 SVGAGI. CDR3 length: 15 amino acids. This CDR3 reads CASARDRGLGGELFF. CDR3 DNA sequence: TGTGCCAGCGCCCGGGACAGGGGGCTGGGTGGGGAGCTGTTTTTT.

This chain uses TRBV18 with TRBJ2-7; 9 bases map to TRBD1. Germline V gene lookup returns CDR1 KGHSH and CDR2 LQKENI. The CDR3 sequence is 14 residues long. V shed 0 bases, J shed 5 bases, and the junction held 2 bases outside the gene matches. CDR3 in amino acids: CASSPPGQGHEQYF. The CDR3 DNA follows: TGTGCCAGCTCACCACCGGGACAGGGCCACGAGCAGTACTTC.

This clone appeared a single time. The chain is built from TRBV21-1 and TRBJ1-1; TRBD1, the table's D call, was not compared with the DNA. TRBV21-1 is labeled a pseudogene. The CDR3 is made up of 16 amino acids. The CDR3: CASSKALTGLDTEAFF. In DNA, the CDR3 is TGTGCCAGCAGCAAAGCGCTGACAGGGCTGGACACTGAAGCTTTCTTT.

This clone showed up just once. The chain carries TRBV4-1 and TRBJ2-1; 12 positions match TRBD2. The germline CDR1 and CDR2 sequences are MGHRA and YSYEKL. This CDR3 has 17 amino acids. V was clipped by 3 bases and J by 3 bases; unmatched bases: 6. In DNA, the CDR3 is TGCGCCAGCAGCCATGCGACTAGCGGGGGAGTCTACAATGAGCAGTTCTTC. It translates to CASSHATSGGVYNEQFF.

The chain employs TRBV5-1 and TRBJ1-3; D unclear. This CDR3 comprises 13 residues. CDR1 and CDR2 (germline): SGHRS, YFSETQ. The V gene lost 3 bases and the J gene lost 0 bases, with 4 bases spanning the gap. The CDR3 DNA sequence: TGCGCCAGCAGCTCGTACTCTGGAAACACCATATATTTT. This encodes CASSSYSGNTIYF.

V is TRBV6-2 or TRBV6-3 and J is TRBJ1-5; 7 bases are a match to TRBD1. The CDR3 contains 17 residues. The J segment lost 2 bases and the V segment lost 6 bases, leaving 13 bases of the junction unmatched. Germline V lookup: CDR1 MNHEY, CDR2 SVGEGT. The CDR3, as DNA: TGTGCCAGCAGCCCCCCCGACAGGGCGGTCCGCAATCAGCCCCAGCATTTT. Translation gives CASSPPDRAVRNQPQHF.

A remark on this clone: At one end the junction does not follow the germline gene, possibly because of a read error. This chain connects TRBV10-3 to TRBJ2-7; the match to TRBD2 covers 11 bases. Looked up from germline, CDR1 is ENHRY and CDR2 is SYGVKD. This CDR3 has 14 amino acids. CDR3 bases: TGTGCCATCAGTGAGTCGAGCCTAGCGGGGGGCCCCTTCTTC. Translation gives CAISESSLAGGPFF.

V gene TRBV2 combines with J gene TRBJ1-1, with a tentative D call TRBD1 (6 bases). The ends were cut back, 4 bases at V and 1 base at J, with 13 bases in the middle. This CDR3 has 15 residues. Per germline, CDR1 SNHLY and CDR2 FYNNEI. CDR3 DNA: TGTGCCAGCAGTGCAGGGGTATACGGGAACACTGAAGCTTTCTTT. Its translation is CASSAGVYGNTEAFF.

V usage is TRBV5-6 and J usage is TRBJ2-7, with 8 bases matching TRBD1. The CDR3 runs 15 residues. Germline trimming cut 4 bases from V and 0 bases from J; bases unmatched to any gene: 6. Germline CDR1 is SGHDT and CDR2 is YYEEEE. DNA for the CDR3: TGTGCCAGCAGCAAGGGACAGGCACGCTCCTACGAGCAGTACTTC. Amino acids: CASSKGQARSYEQYF.

V and J are TRBV6-5 and TRBJ1-1; 8 bases fit TRBD1. J was trimmed by 1 base and V by 6 bases; bases with no gene match: 1. This CDR3 has 13 residues. Germline CDR1 MNHEY, CDR2 SVGAGI. CDR3 DNA sequence: TGTGCCAGCAGGGGACAGGCGAACACTGAAGCTTTCTTT. Translating it yields CASRGQANTEAFF.

V is TRBV5-1 and J is TRBJ1-4, with 7 bases identical to TRBD1. The trim removed 2 bases at V and 3 bases at J, leaving 1 base unmatched. This CDR3 comprises 14 residues. Germline V gene sequence: CDR1 SGHRS, CDR2 YFSETQ. CDR3 bases: TGCGCCAGCAGCTTCGGGACAGCTAATGAAAAACTGTTTTTT. It encodes CASSFGTANEKLFF.

This clone was detected once. The chain combines TRBV13 with TRBJ1-1, with a weak D call TRBD1 (5 bases). CDR1 and CDR2 from the germline V gene are PRHDT and FYEKMQ (reference sequence). The V gene lost 1 base and the J gene lost 4 bases, with 13 bases spanning the gap. The CDR3 covers 15 residues. CDR3 in amino acids: CASSLDVGGTTEAFF. CDR3 DNA: TGTGCCAGCAGCTTAGATGTGGGGGGAACCACTGAAGCTTTCTTT. The whole variable domain, remainder taken from reference TRBV13 and TRBJ1-1, is AAGVIQSPRHLIKEKRETATLKCYPIPRHDTVYWYQQGPGQDPQFLISFYEKMQSDKGSIPDRFSAQQFSDYHSELNMSSLELGDSALYFCASSLDVGGTTEAFFGQGTRLTVV.

The CDR3 spells CATSRDATGASEQYF. Written as DNA, the CDR3 is TGTGCCACCAGCAGAGACGCAACAGGGGCGAGCGAGCAGTACTTC. The chain couples TRBV15 to TRBJ2-7; TRBD1 aligns across 7 bases. Losses at the gene ends were 0 bases for V and 6 bases for J; bases not matched to a gene: 8. CDR3 length: 15 amino acids. From germline, CDR1 is LNHNV and CDR2 YYDKDF (reference sequence).

V and J are TRBV30 and TRBJ1-1, with a tentative D call TRBD1 (5 bases). The germline V and J ends were trimmed by 7 bases and 10 bases, with 16 bases remaining between them. This CDR3 has 11 residues. Germline values: CDR1 GTSNPN, CDR2 SVGIG (reference sequence). In DNA, the CDR3 is TGTGCCTCCATATCACAGGCTCTAGCTTTCTTT. Its protein is CASISQALAFF.

V is TRBV30 and J is TRBJ1-4; unclear D gene. V was clipped by 0 bases and J by 7 bases, with 6 bases between them. Germline V gene lookup returns CDR1 GTSNPN and CDR2 SVGIG (reference sequence). This CDR3 has 12 residues. CDR3 nucleotides: TGTGCCTGGAGTGTACGGAGTGAAAAACTGTTTTTT. Protein product: CAWSVRSEKLFF.